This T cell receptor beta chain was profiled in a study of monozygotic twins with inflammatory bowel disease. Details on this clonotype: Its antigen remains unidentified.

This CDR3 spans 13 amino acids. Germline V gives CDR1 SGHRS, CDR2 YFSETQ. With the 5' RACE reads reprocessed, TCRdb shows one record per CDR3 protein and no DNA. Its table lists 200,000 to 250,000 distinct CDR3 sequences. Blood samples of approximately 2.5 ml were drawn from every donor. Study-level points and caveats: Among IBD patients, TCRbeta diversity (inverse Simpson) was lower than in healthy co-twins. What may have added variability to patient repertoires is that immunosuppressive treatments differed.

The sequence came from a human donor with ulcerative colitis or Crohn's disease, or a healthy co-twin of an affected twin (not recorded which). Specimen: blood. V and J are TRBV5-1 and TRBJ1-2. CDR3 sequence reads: CASHGGPNYGYTF. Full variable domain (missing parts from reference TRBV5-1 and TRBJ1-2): KAGVTQTPRYLIKTRGQQVTLSCSPISGHRSVSWYQQTPGQGLQFLFEYFSETQRNKGNFPGRFSGRQFSNSRSEMNVSTLELGDSALYLCASHGGPNYGYTFGSGTRLTVV.